The clone carrying this TCR beta chain appeared a single time. The antigen is unknown. This specimen belongs to a study of OX40 agonist ivuxolimab in advanced cancers. About the research overall: Ivuxolimab doses were 0.01, 0.1, 0.3, 1.5, 3 or 10 mg/kg every 2 weeks. Regarding the study as a whole: In the expanded peripheral T cells, antigen specificity was never determined.

Trimming took 4 bases from V and 5 from J; bases not matched to a gene: 8. The CDR3 sequence is 15 residues long. Germline V gene sequence: CDR1 SGHRS, CDR2 YFSETQ. Only in-frame clones appear in the TCRdb table, and some are missing; sequencing was by immunoSEQ multiplex PCR. The sample has about 58,000 clones, around 84% seen once. This receptor was obtained from an adult with an advanced solid tumor such as melanoma, head and neck, liver or kidney cancer. V gene TRBV5-1 combines with J gene TRBJ1-2; the match to TRBD1 covers 10 bases. The sample in question was CD4+ or CD8+ T cells sorted from blood, obtained in a trial of the OX40 agonist ivuxolimab. The CDR3 spells CASSEQTGGYYGYTF. The CDR3 DNA sequence: TGCGCCAGCAGCGAACAGACAGGGGGCTATTATGGCTACACCTTC.